What follows are 21 T cell receptor beta chains derived from one specimen sequenced in a study of T cell repertoires in cytomegalovirus infection. TCRdb analysed the reads with MiXCR anew, one entry per CDR3 protein. The profile shows some 900,000 distinct CDR3 sequences, around a third of them singletons. For these TCRs, the target antigens are not known. The sequencing used cultured CD8+ T cells from PBMCs, collected from culture after CMV antigen stimulation. Every receptor here comes from a human donor in good health (CMV status not recorded). Some clones in this sample may be carry-over from other donors' samples.

V gene TRBV7-9 combines with J gene TRBJ2-1; D possibly corresponds to TRBD1 (5 bases). This CDR3 spans 16 amino acids. Germline lookup yields CDR1 SEHNR and CDR2 FQNEAQ (reference sequence). V was cut by 1 base and J by 0 bases, with 10 bases left in between. The CDR3 nucleotides read TGTGCCAGCAGCTTAGAAGGGGTTATCTCCTACAATGAGCAGTTCTTC. Protein product: CASSLEGVISYNEQFF.

A few counts support this clonotype. The rearrangement uses TRBV28 and TRBJ2-1; possibly TRBD2 for D (5 bases). Germline V gene lookup returns CDR1 MDHEN and CDR2 SYDVKM. The CDR3 sequence is 14 residues long. Trimming took 8 bases from V and 0 from J, leaving 11 bases between them. In DNA form, the CDR3 reads TGTGCCAGCTGGAGGTCTAGCTCCTACAATGAGCAGTTCTTC. It encodes CASWRSSSYNEQFF.

The genes are TRBV4-1 and TRBJ2-7, with a weak D call TRBD1 (6 bases). This CDR3 has 15 amino acids. The ends were cut back, 3 bases at V and 5 bases at J, with 17 bases in the middle. Looked up from germline, CDR1 is MGHRA and CDR2 is YSYEKL. The chain's CDR3 is CASSHLNRDLDEQYF. The DNA of the CDR3 is TGCGCCAGCAGCCACTTAAACAGGGATCTCGACGAGCAGTACTTC.

This clonotype was seen just once. This chain joins TRBV12-5 and TRBJ2-7; the D gene is possibly TRBD1 (6 bases). The germline V gene has CDR1 LGHNT and CDR2 FRNRAP. V was shortened by 1 base and J by 5 bases, with 9 bases between the two germline ends. CDR3 size: 13 residues. The CDR3 DNA reads TGTGCTAGTGGTTTGGACAGGGTCCACGAGCAGTACTTC. Its translation: CASGLDRVHEQYF.

The genes are TRBV4-2 and TRBJ2-1; D remains unclear. This CDR3 is 17 amino acids long. Germline assignment: CDR1 LGHNA and CDR2 YNFKEQ. Trimming took off 0 bases at V and 3 bases at J, with 15 bases between the two ends. The CDR3 bases are TGTGCCAGCAGCCAAGATGCGTCAGACCTTGTCTACAATGAGCAGTTCTTC. Amino acids: CASSQDASDLVYNEQFF.

The sample holds many counts of this clonotype. This chain joins TRBV12-3 or TRBV12-4 and TRBJ2-2; no clear D gene. Trimming took 5 bases from V and 4 from J, leaving 8 bases between them. The CDR3 consists of 13 residues. The CDR3 DNA is TGTGCCAGCAGTCTTACAAGCACCGGGGAGCTGTTTTTT. The encoded protein is CASSLTSTGELFF.

The gene calls are TRBV9 and TRBJ2-3; the D is unclear. This CDR3 region has 16 residues. Germline V gives CDR1 SGDLS, CDR2 YYNGEE. The V gene lost 0 bases and the J gene lost 0 bases, with 11 bases spanning the gap. The CDR3 reads CASSVGQRLSTDTQYF. The CDR3 DNA follows: TGTGCCAGCAGCGTAGGTCAGCGCCTCAGCACAGATACGCAGTATTTT.

This clonotype occurred many times. The gene calls are TRBV7-6 and TRBJ2-1; 13 bases fit TRBD2. The CDR3 runs to 16 residues. Germline loops: CDR1 SGHVS, CDR2 FNYEAQ. V lost 3 bases and J lost 2; bases outside the gene matches: 1. The CDR3 nucleotides are TGTGCCAGCAGCTTCGGACTAGCGGGGGCCTACAATGAGCAGTTCTTC. It specifies CASSFGLAGAYNEQFF.

The J gene is TRBJ1-1, the V gene TRBV6-6; D might be TRBD1 (6 bases). V was pared by 2 bases and J by 5 bases, with 15 bases between. From germline, CDR1 is MNHNY and CDR2 SVGAGI (reference sequence). CDR3 size: 15 residues. The CDR3 sequence: CASSYEAGVWTEAFF. Here the CDR3 DNA reads TGTGCCAGCAGTTACGAGGCAGGGGTTTGGACTGAAGCTTTCTTT.

This chain joins TRBV7-9 and TRBJ1-5; D possibly corresponds to TRBD1 (6 bases). In germline, CDR1 is SEHNR, CDR2 FQNEAQ (reference sequence). V lost 5 bases and J lost 4, with 12 bases in between. CDR3 length: 14 residues. The chain's CDR3 is CASSTIQGNQPQHF. In nucleotides, the CDR3 is TGTGCCAGCAGCACCATACAGGGAAATCAGCCCCAGCATTTT.

This rearrangement joins TRBV7-9 to TRBJ2-1, with D tentatively TRBD1 (5 bases). The CDR3 length is 13 residues. V was cut by 6 bases and J by 4 bases, with 10 bases left in between. Germline V gene data show CDR1 as SEHNR and CDR2 as FQNEAQ (reference sequence). The DNA of the CDR3 is TGTGCCAGCAGGCAGGGCAATTACAATGAGCAGTTCTTC. It encodes CASRQGNYNEQFF.

This clonotype was observed a few times. J is TRBJ2-1 and V is TRBV7-6, with D possibly TRBD2 on 5 matching bases. V was shortened by 5 bases and J by 6 bases, with 20 bases between the two germline ends. Germline V gene sequence: CDR1 SGHVS, CDR2 FNYEAQ. The CDR3 totals 16 residues. Here the CDR3 reads CASSLLGGTYSNEQFF. The CDR3 nucleotides read TGTGCCAGCAGCCTTCTCGGAGGAACCTACTCCAATGAGCAGTTCTTC. The complete variable domain, with remaining parts taken from reference TRBV7-6 and TRBJ2-1, reads GAGVSQSPRYKVTKRGQDVALRCDPISGHVSLYWYRQALGQGPEFLTYFNYEAQQDKSGLPNDRFSAERPEGSISTLTIQRTEQRDSAMYRCASSLLGGTYSNEQFFGPGTRLTVL.

This clonotype was recorded many times. DNA of the CDR3: TGTGCCAGCAGCCGGGGACAGGGGGAACCTAACTATGGCTACACCTTC. It yields the protein CASSRGQGEPNYGYTF. The V gene is TRBV7-6, the J gene TRBJ1-2, with 11 bases fitting TRBD1. CDR1 SGHVS and CDR2 FNYEAQ come from the germline V gene. CDR3 length: 16 amino acids. Unmatched junction bases numbered 5, after V lost 5 bases and J lost 0 bases.

The chain links TRBV27 to TRBJ2-1; TRBD2 is a possible D gene (5 bases). The CDR3 consists of 12 residues. Looked up from germline, CDR1 is MNHEY and CDR2 is SMNVEV (reference sequence). The CDR3 coding sequence is TGTGCGACCGGGATGGCCTACAATGAGCAGTTCTTC. This encodes CATGMAYNEQFF.

The chain couples TRBV10-3 to TRBJ2-1; 8 nucleotides agree with TRBD2. The V segment lost 3 bases and the J segment 4 bases; nucleotides outside the gene matches: 8. The CDR3 totals 16 residues. The germline gives CDR1 ENHRY, CDR2 SYGVKD. The CDR3 DNA reads as TGTGCCATCAGTGACAGGGTAGCGGGGATATACAATGAGCAGTTCTTC. This sequence encodes CAISDRVAGIYNEQFF.

This clonotype has a count of ten or more. The gene calls are TRBV20-1 and TRBJ1-6; D perhaps matches TRBD1 (6 bases). The CDR3 is made up of 13 amino acids. Deletions cut 6 bases from V and 5 bases from J, with 11 bases between. CDR1 DFQATT and CDR2 SNEGSKA come from the germline V gene (reference sequence). CDR3 coding DNA: TGCAGTGCCCACAGGGTCGATAATTCACCCCTCCACTTT. It codes for CSAHRVDNSPLHF.

V gene TRBV28 combines with J gene TRBJ2-1; a possible D gene is TRBD1 (6 bases). Germline assignment: CDR1 MDHEN and CDR2 SYDVKM. There are 16 residues in the CDR3. Trimming took 3 bases from V and 0 from J, leaving 12 bases between them. The CDR3 sequence: CASSLQGTHSYNEQFF. CDR3 sequence (DNA): TGTGCCAGCAGTTTGCAGGGGACACACTCCTACAATGAGCAGTTCTTC.

Many counts were recorded for this clonotype. The chain recombines TRBV28 with TRBJ1-1; D not certain. With 0 bases removed from V and 5 bases from J, the gap between germline ends came to 19 bases. The CDR3 loop spans 17 amino acids. Germline V gives CDR1 MDHEN, CDR2 SYDVKM. CDR3 sequence (DNA): TGTGCCAGCAGTTTATGGGCCACCCCGGCTGTTGGAACTGAAGCTTTCTTT. Its translation: CASSLWATPAVGTEAFF. Variable domain in full (rest from reference TRBV28 and TRBJ1-1): DVKVTQSSRYLVKRTGEKVFLECVQDMDHENMFWYRQDPGLGLRLIYFSYDVKMKEKGDIPEGYSVSREKKERFSLILESASTNQTSMYLCASSLWATPAVGTEAFFGQGTRLTVV.

The chain joins TRBV6-2 or TRBV6-3 to TRBJ2-1, with a tentative D call TRBD2 (5 bases). The CDR3 is made up of 14 amino acids. Trimming pared 4 bases from V and 4 bases from J, leaving 11 bases between. Germline values: CDR1 MNHEY, CDR2 SVGEGT. Here the CDR3 reads CASSSGIGYNEQFF. The CDR3 coding sequence is TGTGCCAGCAGTTCCGGGATCGGGTACAATGAGCAGTTCTTC.

The chain has TRBV27 and TRBJ1-2, with D possibly TRBD1 on 5 matching bases. Per the germline V gene, CDR1 is MNHEY and CDR2 is SMNVEV (reference sequence). The CDR3 totals 14 residues. Trimming took 0 bases from V and 8 from J, leaving 13 bases between them. The CDR3 DNA sequence: TGTGCCAGCAGTTTATCGTTGAAGGGGAGCGGCTACACCTTC. Residues: CASSLSLKGSGYTF.

This clonotype has a handful of counts. The CDR3 here is CASSPYEGGQGPGELFF. CDR3 DNA: TGTGCCAGCAGCCCCTACGAAGGGGGACAGGGGCCCGGGGAGCTGTTTTTT. The chain combines TRBV7-9 with TRBJ2-2; 10 bases align to TRBD1. The CDR3 consists of 17 residues. The trim removed 5 bases at V and 6 bases at J, leaving 12 bases unmatched. Germline CDR1 and CDR2: SEHNR and FQNEAQ (reference sequence).